One sample yielded the 30 T cell receptor beta chains listed below, sequenced in a study of T-cell memory formation after mild COVID-19. TCRdb re-called the 5' RACE reads with MiXCR, one entry per CDR3 protein. In the table there are fewer than 550,000 distinct CDR3 sequences, over 15% of which are singletons. Source material: PBMCs or a T cell subset sorted from them (not recorded which). These receptors were collected from an adult woman who had mild COVID-19 (a few samples of this study predate the infection). Cell type and time point are not known.

This clonotype has a handful of counts. The chain couples TRBV7-9 to TRBJ1-4, with a possible D match to TRBD1 (5 bases). CDR1 and CDR2 (germline): SEHNR, FQNEAQ (reference sequence). This CDR3 is built from 14 residues. The V end was cut by 1 base, the J end by 5 bases, with 8 bases between. The CDR3 reads CASSLVRGNEKLFF. The CDR3 region has the DNA TGTGCCAGCAGCTTAGTGAGGGGAAATGAAAAACTGTTTTTT.

The chain is built from TRBV7-3 and TRBJ2-1; D may be TRBD1 or TRBD2 (6 bases each). This CDR3 has 16 residues. Trimming pared 0 bases from V and 8 bases from J, leaving 17 bases between. The germline V gene encodes CDR1 SGHTA and CDR2 FQGTGA. DNA of the CDR3: TGTGCCAGCAGCTTAACAGGGGGGAGCGGTGTAGATGAGCAGTTCTTC. It codes for CASSLTGGSGVDEQFF.

This clonotype was observed a few times. V gene TRBV20-1 combines with J gene TRBJ2-1, with TRBD2 identical over 9 bases. CDR1 DFQATT and CDR2 SNEGSKA come from the germline V gene (reference sequence). V dropped 2 bases and J dropped 6; count of bases not matched to a gene: 5. This CDR3 region has 14 residues. Here the CDR3 reads CSARMAGGANEQFF. The CDR3 DNA sequence: TGCAGTGCTAGAATGGCGGGAGGGGCCAATGAGCAGTTCTTC.

V gene TRBV6-2 or TRBV6-3 combines with J gene TRBJ2-3; 13 nucleotides align to TRBD2. V shed 6 bases, J shed 2 bases, and the junction held 11 bases outside the gene matches. CDR1 and CDR2 from the germline V gene are MNHEY and SVGEGT. This CDR3 has 18 residues. CDR3 coding DNA: TGTGCCAGCAGGACGTGGACTAGCGGGAGATATTCCACAGATACGCAGTATTTT. It specifies CASRTWTSGRYSTDTQYF.

This clonotype was recorded a few times. The chain joins TRBV7-9 to TRBJ1-6, with D uncertain. There are 14 residues in the CDR3. Germline lookup yields CDR1 SEHNR and CDR2 FQNEAQ (reference sequence). V lost 5 bases and J 5 bases, leaving 10 bases between the germline ends. For the CDR3, the DNA is TGTGCCAGCAGCCGGCAGACGGATAATTCACCCCTCCACTTT. Its translation is CASSRQTDNSPLHF.

The chain joins TRBV19 to TRBJ2-3, with TRBD2 identical over 12 bases. CDR1 is LNHDA and CDR2 is SQIVND in the germline V gene (reference sequence). CDR3 length: 15 residues. V was pared by 6 bases and J by 4 bases, with 5 bases of the junction left unmatched. In DNA form, the CDR3 reads TGTGCCAGTAGCCGGACTAGCGGGATCGCAGATACGCAGTATTTT. Encoded protein: CASSRTSGIADTQYF. The full variable domain, its missing parts supplied by reference TRBV19 and TRBJ2-3, is DGGITQSPKYLFRKEGQNVTLSCEQNLNHDAMYWYRQDPGQGLRLIYYSQIVNDFQKGDIAEGYSVSREKKESFPLTVTSAQKNPTAFYLCASSRTSGIADTQYFGPGTRLTVL.

This clonotype appeared a few times. This chain joins TRBV20-1 and TRBJ2-7; maybe TRBD1 (5 bases). This CDR3 has 12 residues. V was pared by 5 bases and J by 5 bases, with 13 bases between. Germline assignment: CDR1 DFQATT and CDR2 SNEGSKA (reference sequence). Here the CDR3 reads CSAGATVDEQYF. The CDR3 bases are TGCAGTGCTGGGGCTACAGTAGACGAGCAGTACTTC.

This clonotype came up a few times. Here the CDR3 reads CSARQASSGNTIYF. In DNA, the CDR3 is TGCAGTGCTAGACAGGCGAGCTCTGGAAACACCATATATTTT. The V gene is TRBV20-1, the J gene TRBJ1-3; the D is unclear. CDR1 is DFQATT and CDR2 is SNEGSKA in the germline V gene (reference sequence). This CDR3 comprises 14 residues. V gave up 2 bases and J gave up 0 bases, with 8 bases separating them.

This chain uses TRBV5-1 with TRBJ1-1; 8 bases are shared with TRBD1. V lost 4 bases to trimming and J lost 10 bases; unmatched junction nucleotides: 6. Germline V gene lookup returns CDR1 SGHRS and CDR2 YFSETQ. CDR3 length: 12 amino acids. CDR3 residues: CASSQTQGGAFF. CDR3 DNA: TGCGCCAGCAGCCAGACACAGGGGGGAGCTTTCTTT.

The table lists this clonotype with a few counts. The V call is TRBV11-2, the J call TRBJ2-7; D is possibly TRBD1 (6 bases). With 0 bases removed from V and 4 bases from J, the gap between germline ends came to 13 bases. The CDR3 loop spans 15 amino acids. CDR1 and CDR2 from the germline V gene are SGHAT and FQNNGV. The CDR3 region is CASSLDQRQGYEQYF. The CDR3 region has the DNA TGTGCCAGCAGCTTAGATCAGAGGCAGGGGTACGAGCAGTACTTC.

This rearrangement joins TRBV10-3 to TRBJ2-5; perhaps D is TRBD1 or TRBD2 (7 bases each). Germline-derived CDR1 and CDR2 are ENHRY and SYGVKD. Trimming left V 2 bases short and J 5 bases short, with 15 bases between. This CDR3 is built from 15 residues. The CDR3 bases are TGTGCCATCAGTGAGACCAGACAGGGAGGGGAGACCCAGTACTTC. This sequence encodes CAISETRQGGETQYF.

The V and J genes are TRBV13 and TRBJ1-1; D is possibly TRBD1 (6 bases). The V gene lost 0 bases and the J gene lost 4 bases, with 12 bases spanning the gap. This CDR3 has 15 residues. Germline loops: CDR1 PRHDT, CDR2 FYEKMQ (reference sequence). The CDR3 DNA follows: TGTGCCAGCAGCTTAGGTTTAGGGGGGAGCACTGAAGCTTTCTTT. Protein sequence: CASSLGLGGSTEAFF.

This clonotype was detected only a few times. The chain uses TRBV3-1 and TRBJ2-7; D might be TRBD1 (6 bases). The germline CDR1 and CDR2 sequences are LGHDT and YNNKEL (reference sequence). The CDR3 consists of 17 residues. The V and J ends lost 0 bases and 10 bases respectively, with 25 bases between them. In nucleotides, the CDR3 is TGTGCCAGCAGCCAAGATGTGGTTTCGGGTGCAGGGGCGGGCCAGTACTTC. Its protein is CASSQDVVSGAGAGQYF.

The rearrangement links TRBV7-9 to TRBJ1-2; D not resolved. There are 16 residues in the CDR3. CDR1 SEHNR and CDR2 FQNEAQ come from the germline V gene (reference sequence). V was trimmed by 1 base and J by 5 bases, leaving 17 bases between them. DNA of the CDR3: TGTGCCAGCAGCTTAGAGCTTGGCAGCCTGAGGTATGGCTACACCTTC. This codes for CASSLELGSLRYGYTF. The whole variable domain, filled in from reference TRBV7-9 and TRBJ1-2, reads DTGVSQNPRHKITKRGQNVTFRCDPISEHNRLYWYRQTLGQGPEFLTYFQNEAQLEKSRLLSDRFSAERPKGSFSTLEIQRTEQGDSAMYLCASSLELGSLRYGYTFGSGTRLTVV.

In its sample, this clonotype was seen a few times. The V gene is TRBV7-2, the J gene TRBJ2-5, with a weak D call TRBD1 (5 bases). Germline-derived CDR1 and CDR2 are SGHTA and FQGNSA. The ends were cut back, 5 bases at V and 3 bases at J, with 19 bases in the middle. This CDR3 region has 16 residues. The CDR3 sequence: CASSTQQGVVEETQYF. In nucleotides, the CDR3 is TGTGCCAGCAGCACCCAGCAGGGTGTAGTTGAAGAGACCCAGTACTTC. The whole variable domain, remainder taken from reference TRBV7-2 and TRBJ2-5, is GAGVSQSPSNKVTEKGKDVELRCDPISGHTALYWYRQSLGQGLEFLIYFQGNSAPDKSGLPSDRFSAERTGGSVSTLTIQRTQQEDSAVYLCASSTQQGVVEETQYFGPGTRLLVL.

This clonotype has a count of ten or more. The V and J genes are TRBV4-3 and TRBJ1-4; no firm D call. The CDR3 covers 13 residues. The ends were cut back, 1 base at V and 8 bases at J, with 8 bases in the middle. Per the germline V gene, CDR1 is LGHNA and CDR2 is YSLEER. CDR3 DNA sequence: TGCGCCAGCAGCCAAGCGGTTAGGGAAAAACTGTTTTTT. Residues: CASSQAVREKLFF.

This clonotype was picked up a small number of times. This rearrangement joins TRBV6-1 to TRBJ1-2; D gene unclear. V was cut by 3 bases and J by 4 bases, with 9 bases left in between. The CDR3 length is 13 residues. CDR1 and CDR2 from the germline V gene are MNHNS and SASEGT. CDR3 region: CASSDGSPYGYTF. The CDR3 DNA reads as TGTGCCAGCAGTGACGGCAGTCCCTATGGCTACACCTTC.

The chain employs TRBV6-2 or TRBV6-3 and TRBJ2-7, with 7 bases aligning to TRBD2. The germline CDR1 and CDR2 sequences are MNHEY and SVGEGT. J lost 0 bases, V lost 10 bases, and 3 bases had no gene match. This CDR3 is built from 12 residues. CDR3 protein: CATSGNSYEQYF. The CDR3 coding sequence is TGTGCCACGAGCGGGAACTCCTACGAGCAGTACTTC.

This clonotype was counted between two and nine times. V is TRBV6-6 and J is TRBJ2-7; no clear D gene. The CDR3 consists of 12 residues. Trimming shortened V by 5 bases and J by 2 bases, and 7 bases separated the two germline ends. Germline CDR1 is MNHNY and CDR2 is SVGAGI (reference sequence). CDR3 in DNA: TGTGCCAGCAGTCGCCAGACCTACGAGCAGTACTTC. This gives the protein CASSRQTYEQYF.

There are many counts of this clonotype. V and J are TRBV30 and TRBJ1-2, with TRBD1 matching 7 bases. CDR1 is GTSNPN and CDR2 is SVGIG in the germline V gene (reference sequence). The V segment lost 4 bases and the J segment 4 bases; nucleotides outside the gene matches: 15. The length of the CDR3 is 16 residues. As DNA, the CDR3 is TGTGCCTGGAAACCCCGACAGGGAGGGGATGGCTATGGCTACACCTTC. As protein: CAWKPRQGGDGYGYTF.

This clonotype was observed a few times. CDR3 sequence reads: CASSADLYEQFF. For the CDR3, the DNA is TGTGCCAGCAGCGCGGACCTCTATGAGCAGTTCTTC. The genes are TRBV5-6 and TRBJ2-1; D remains ambiguous. Trimming stripped 4 bases from V and 8 bases from J, with 10 bases between. The CDR3 has 12 amino acids. From germline, CDR1 is SGHDT and CDR2 YYEEEE.

This clonotype was counted a few times. The chain links TRBV6-2 or TRBV6-3 to TRBJ1-1, with D unclear. Germline-derived CDR1 and CDR2 are MNHEY and SVGEGT. CDR3 length: 15 residues. V was cut by 7 bases and J by 2 bases, with 17 bases left in between. The CDR3 here is CASILTPVTNTEAFF. The CDR3 coding sequence is TGTGCCAGCATCCTCACCCCGGTGACTAACACTGAAGCTTTCTTT.

The V gene is TRBV12-3 or TRBV12-4, the J gene TRBJ1-3, with D unresolved. This CDR3 region has 11 residues. The V end lost 2 bases, the J end lost 9 bases, and 5 bases lay between the germline ends. The CDR3 reads CASSLQVTIYF. The CDR3 DNA reads as TGTGCCAGCAGTTTACAGGTCACCATATATTTT.

This sequence joins TRBV18 and TRBJ2-7; the match to TRBD1 covers 8 bases. With V trimmed by 4 bases and J by 5 bases, 4 bases remained unmatched. The CDR3 has 13 residues. CDR1 is KGHSH, CDR2 LQKENI, per germline. The CDR3 nucleotides read TGTGCCAGCTCACGGACAGGGCCGCACGAGCAGTACTTC. It codes for CASSRTGPHEQYF.

This clonotype was recorded a few times. V gene TRBV4-1 combines with J gene TRBJ2-2, with D maybe TRBD2 (5 bases). The germline V gene has CDR1 MGHRA and CDR2 YSYEKL. V gave up 0 bases and J gave up 7 bases, with 9 bases separating them. The CDR3 totals 14 residues. In DNA, the CDR3 is TGCGCCAGCAGCCAAGATTCGGGGTTCGGGGAGCTGTTTTTT. Translation gives CASSQDSGFGELFF.

The V call is TRBV12-3 or TRBV12-4, the J call TRBJ1-1; TRBD1 might be the D (6 bases). CDR3 length: 15 residues. Trimming left V 5 bases short and J 0 bases short, with 13 bases between. The CDR3 here is CASSVRGGMNTEAFF. The CDR3 coding sequence is TGTGCCAGCAGTGTCCGAGGGGGGATGAACACTGAAGCTTTCTTT.

This clonotype has more than one count but fewer than ten. The chain employs TRBV19 and TRBJ2-7; D is possibly TRBD1 (7 bases). V lost 5 bases to trimming and J lost 6 bases, with 11 bases between them. The length of the CDR3 is 12 residues. Germline CDR1 reads LNHDA; CDR2 reads SQIVND (reference sequence). The DNA of the CDR3 is TGTGCCAGTAGTCAGGGGGGTCGCGAGCAGTACTTC. Translated, it gives CASSQGGREQYF.

A few counts support this clonotype. The chain combines TRBV9 with TRBJ1-4, with D unresolved. This CDR3 has 15 residues. Trimming cost V 0 bases and J 7 bases, with 13 bases left between them. Germline assignment: CDR1 SGDLS and CDR2 YYNGEE. The CDR3 DNA reads as TGTGCCAGCAGCGTAGACGGGCACACGGGTGAAAAACTGTTTTTT. Its protein is CASSVDGHTGEKLFF.

The chain joins TRBV13 to TRBJ2-2; D is uncertain. V lost 5 bases and J 6 bases, leaving 16 bases between the germline ends. CDR1 is PRHDT, CDR2 FYEKMQ, per germline (reference sequence). The CDR3 is 15 amino acids. CDR3 coding DNA: TGTGCCAGCAGCCCTCTGTCGGTAGCCCCCGGGGAGCTGTTTTTT. Translation: CASSPLSVAPGELFF.

This clonotype has only a few counts. The V and J genes are TRBV20-1 and TRBJ2-5; D is undetermined. The ends were cut back, 2 bases at V and 2 bases at J, with 9 bases in the middle. Per germline, CDR1 DFQATT and CDR2 SNEGSKA (reference sequence). This CDR3 comprises 13 residues. CDR3 nucleotide sequence: TGCAGTGCTAGACAGGATCCGCAAGAGACCCAGTACTTC. Translation: CSARQDPQETQYF.